The 16 T cell receptor beta chains reported below all come from one sample, sequenced in a study of a mutant IDH1 vaccine in newly diagnosed glioma. The antigens these receptors bind are not known. Clones were sequenced by immunoSEQ multiplex PCR, and TCRdb holds only the in-frame ones, with some missing. The data hold 45,000 to 65,000 clones, with roughly 77% observed a single time. Time point described: week 23, last vaccination. The investigators gave 300 ug of mutant IDH1 20-mer peptide in each vaccine dose, together with topical imiquimod. The starting material was PBMCs, obtained from a glioma patient whose treatment included an IDH1 peptide vaccine. These receptors were obtained from a woman in her forties with glioma. Some clones in this sample may be carry-over from other donors' samples.

The chain uses TRBV30 and TRBJ1-6; TRBD1 might be the D (5 bases). Germline V gene sequence: CDR1 GTSNPN, CDR2 SVGIG (reference sequence). Trimming took 0 bases from V and 10 from J, leaving 13 bases between them. The CDR3 has 14 amino acids. The CDR3 sequence is CAWSVRRGESPLHF. The CDR3 coding sequence is TGTGCCTGGAGTGTACGGCGGGGGGAATCACCCCTCCACTTT.

This chain connects TRBV9 to TRBJ1-1, with D uncertain. Germline V gene sequence: CDR1 SGDLS, CDR2 YYNGEE. The CDR3 contains 13 residues. V was shortened by 4 bases and J by 3 bases, with 10 bases between the two germline ends. The chain's CDR3 is CASSSAGDTEAFF. Here the CDR3 DNA reads TGTGCCAGCAGCTCCGCTGGGGACACTGAAGCTTTCTTT.

The CDR3 coding sequence is TGTGCCAGCAGTTTACAGGGTCCCAGTGTCAGCAATCAGCCCCAGCATTTT. Translating it yields CASSLQGPSVSNQPQHF. The V call is TRBV27, the J call TRBJ1-5; tentatively, D is TRBD1 (5 bases). This CDR3 has 17 amino acids. Germline-derived CDR1 and CDR2 are MNHEY and SMNVEV (reference sequence). Trimming cost V 2 bases and J 1 base, with 15 bases left between them.

The chain links TRBV30 to TRBJ2-5; 8 bases align to TRBD2. After removal of 5 bases from V and 5 bases from J, the junction contained 13 bases not matched to a gene. CDR3 length: 15 residues. Per germline, CDR1 GTSNPN and CDR2 SVGIG (reference sequence). As DNA, the CDR3 is TGTGCCTGGGTCCCGGCGGGGGGCAGCTGGGAGACCCAGTACTTC. This translates into CAWVPAGGSWETQYF.

The V call is TRBV19, the J call TRBJ1-5; 7 bases are a match to TRBD1. CDR1 and CDR2 from the germline V gene are LNHDA and SQIVND (reference sequence). With 6 bases clipped from V and 7 bases from J, the junction kept 9 bases outside the gene matches. The CDR3 spans 14 residues. The CDR3 here is CASRETGVGQPQHF. The CDR3 DNA follows: TGTGCCAGTAGGGAAACAGGGGTTGGGCAGCCCCAGCATTTT.

This chain links TRBV10-3 with TRBJ2-3; 11 bases line up with TRBD2. This CDR3 contains 17 residues. Unmatched junction bases numbered 9, after V lost 1 base and J lost 6 bases. Germline V lookup: CDR1 ENHRY, CDR2 SYGVKD. The CDR3 reads CAISELGLADLRDTQYF. CDR3 bases: TGTGCCATCAGTGAGTTGGGACTAGCGGACCTGAGGGATACGCAGTATTTT.

The V call is TRBV5-8, the J call TRBJ1-2; TRBD1 is a possible D gene (6 bases). The CDR3 is 13 residues long. Germline CDR1 is SGHTS and CDR2 is YDEGEE. V was clipped by 4 bases and J by 4 bases, with 11 bases between them. DNA for the CDR3: TGTGCCAGCAGCCCCCGGACAGTCTATGGCTACACCTTC. Amino acid sequence: CASSPRTVYGYTF.

The chain links TRBV5-1 to TRBJ2-1; D remains unclear. V shed 2 bases and J shed 3 bases, with 3 bases lying between them. The CDR3 totals 12 residues. Looked up from germline, CDR1 is SGHRS and CDR2 is YFSETQ. The CDR3 sequence is CASSFGYNEQFF. The CDR3 DNA sequence: TGCGCCAGCAGCTTCGGCTACAATGAGCAGTTCTTC.

The CDR3 DNA is TGTGCCAGCAAAGAGACAGGGGGCGCAGAGACCCAGTACTTC. It translates to CASKETGGAETQYF. The gene calls are TRBV2 and TRBJ2-5; TRBD1 matches at 10 bases. With 7 bases clipped from V and 4 bases from J, the junction kept 6 bases outside the gene matches. CDR1 is SNHLY and CDR2 is FYNNEI in the germline V gene. This CDR3 region has 14 residues.

The V and J genes are TRBV9 and TRBJ1-3; D call uncertain. Germline CDR1 is SGDLS and CDR2 is YYNGEE. The CDR3 is 15 amino acids. Trimming left V 4 bases short and J 2 bases short, with 13 bases between. The DNA of the CDR3 is TGTGCCAGCAGCTCTAGGAAGGACCCTGGAAACACCATATATTTT. Its protein product is CASSSRKDPGNTIYF.

This chain's CDR3 is CASSRGKANYGYTF. The CDR3 DNA is TGTGCCAGCAGCCGAGGGAAGGCTAACTATGGCTACACCTTC. The chain employs TRBV5-4 and TRBJ1-2; no definite D call. Germline V gene sequence: CDR1 SGHNT, CDR2 YYREEE (reference sequence). CDR3 length: 14 amino acids. V was clipped by 4 bases and J by 0 bases, with 10 bases between them.

The V gene is TRBV10-3, the J gene TRBJ1-6; no reliable D call. Germline V lookup: CDR1 ENHRY, CDR2 SYGVKD. V was cut by 0 bases and J by 6 bases, with 3 bases left in between. This CDR3 is 13 amino acids long. CDR3 DNA sequence: TGTGCCATCAGTGAGTCCCTTAATTCACCCCTCCACTTT. Translation gives CAISESLNSPLHF.

The CDR3 is CASSQDSNTEAFF. CDR3 nucleotide sequence: TGTGCCAGCAGCCAAGACTCGAACACTGAAGCTTTCTTT. The chain recombines TRBV16 with TRBJ1-1; unclear D gene. CDR3 length: 13 amino acids. CDR1 is KGHSY and CDR2 is FQNENV in the germline V gene. The V end lost 2 bases, the J end lost 1 base, and 5 bases lay between the germline ends. Drawing the rest from reference TRBV16 and TRBJ1-1, the complete variable domain is GEEVAQTPKHLVRGEGQKAKLYCAPIKGHSYVFWYQQVLKNEFKFLISFQNENVFDETGMPKERFSAKCLPNSPCSLEIQATKLEDSAVYFCASSQDSNTEAFFGQGTRLTVV.

The chain uses TRBV18 and TRBJ1-5, with 8 bases matching TRBD1. Germline CDR1 and CDR2: KGHSH and LQKENI. The CDR3 has 19 residues. With 2 bases clipped from V and 0 bases from J, the junction kept 12 bases outside the gene matches. CDR3 amino acids: CASSPTGQGAHYSNQPQHF. The DNA of the CDR3 is TGTGCCAGCTCACCAACCGGGCAGGGGGCCCATTATAGCAATCAGCCCCAGCATTTT. Full variable domain (remainder filled in from reference TRBV18 and TRBJ1-5): NAGVMQNPRHLVRRRGQEARLRCSPMKGHSHVYWYRQLPEEGLKFMVYLQKENIIDESGMPKERFSAEFPKEGPSILRIQQVVRGDSAAYFCASSPTGQGAHYSNQPQHFGDGTRLSIL.

This CDR3 is CATREGQKANYGYTF. The CDR3 bases are TGTGCCACCAGAGAGGGACAGAAGGCTAACTATGGCTACACCTTC. The chain is built from TRBV15 and TRBJ1-2; 7 positions agree with TRBD1. V lost 6 bases and J lost 0; bases outside the gene matches: 7. The CDR3 length is 15 residues. The V gene's germline CDR1 is LNHNV and CDR2 YYDKDF (reference sequence).

This clone occurred once. This chain joins TRBV20-1 and TRBJ2-7, with unresolved D. CDR1 is DFQATT, CDR2 SNEGSKA, per germline (reference sequence). Deletions cut 6 bases from V and 6 bases from J, with 9 bases between. The CDR3 consists of 10 residues. The CDR3 region is CSASTSEQYF. The CDR3 DNA reads as TGCAGTGCGTCCACGAGCGAGCAGTACTTC.